The clone carrying this T cell receptor beta chain has a count of ten or more. What it binds is not known. This sample stems from a study of T cells in Graves' hyperthyroidism and ophthalmopathy. The study's findings and limits: A model of 13 V-J pairs discriminated ophthalmopathy from stable hyperthyroidism.

TCR beta CDR3 sequences were amplified from RNA transcripts. Using the HTBI primer set, a first-round RT-PCR was run on the TCR CDR3. Using its own MiXCR run on the multiplex PCR reads, TCRdb lists one record per CDR3 protein. The sample carries roughly 510,000 distinct CDR3 sequences, 20% recorded once. The CDR3 is 13 residues long. V lost 5 bases to trimming and J lost 5 bases; unmatched junction nucleotides: 5. Absence of ophthalmopathy progression within 18 months defined stable Graves' hyperthyroidism. Patients having uncontrolled infection, another autoimmune disease, pregnancy or lactation were not included. Cells are PBMCs isolated from around 9.4 ml of fresh blood.

The sequenced material came from blood. The V call is TRBV12-3 or TRBV12-4, the J call TRBJ1-2, with TRBD1 identical over 7 bases. The sequence was obtained from a man between 18 and 35 years old with Graves' hyperthyroidism. For the CDR3, the DNA is TGTGCCAGCAGTGCCGGGACAGAATATGGCTACACCTTC. This encodes CASSAGTEYGYTF.